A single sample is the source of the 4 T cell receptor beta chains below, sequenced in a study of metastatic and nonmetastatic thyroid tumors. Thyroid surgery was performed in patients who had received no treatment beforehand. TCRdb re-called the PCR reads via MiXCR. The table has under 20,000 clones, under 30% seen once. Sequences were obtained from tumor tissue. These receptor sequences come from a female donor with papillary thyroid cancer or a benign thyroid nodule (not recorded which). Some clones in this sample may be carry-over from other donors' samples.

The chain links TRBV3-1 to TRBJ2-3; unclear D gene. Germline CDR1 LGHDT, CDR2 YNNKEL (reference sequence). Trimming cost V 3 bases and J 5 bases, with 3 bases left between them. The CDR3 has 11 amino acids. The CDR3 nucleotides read TGTGCCAGCAGCCATTTAGATACGCAGTATTTT. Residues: CASSHLDTQYF.

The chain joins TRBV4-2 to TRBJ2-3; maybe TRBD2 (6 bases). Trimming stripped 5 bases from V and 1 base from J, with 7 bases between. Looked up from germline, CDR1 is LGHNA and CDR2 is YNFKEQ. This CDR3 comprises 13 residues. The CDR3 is CASSWGGTDTQYF. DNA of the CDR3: TGTGCCAGCAGCTGGGGGGGCACAGATACGCAGTATTTT.

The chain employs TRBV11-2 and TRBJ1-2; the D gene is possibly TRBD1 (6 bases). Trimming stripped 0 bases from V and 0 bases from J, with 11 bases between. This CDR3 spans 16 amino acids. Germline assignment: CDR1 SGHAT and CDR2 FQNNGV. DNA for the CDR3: TGTGCCAGCAGCTTAGATCAAAGGGGGGCTAACTATGGCTACACCTTC. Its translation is CASSLDQRGANYGYTF.

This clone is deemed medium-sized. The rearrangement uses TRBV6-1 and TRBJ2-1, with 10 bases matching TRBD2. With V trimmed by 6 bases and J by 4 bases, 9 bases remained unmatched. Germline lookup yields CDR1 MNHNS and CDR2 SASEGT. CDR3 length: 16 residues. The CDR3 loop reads CASSPPSGSRYNEQFF. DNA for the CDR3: TGTGCCAGCAGCCCGCCTAGCGGGAGTAGGTACAATGAGCAGTTCTTC.